A selection of T cell receptor beta chains follows, all from one sample in a study of cytomegalovirus exposure and HLA in healthy donors. Method: immunoSEQ multiplex PCR; TCRdb's copy keeps in-frame clones and lacks some. The table lists more than 85,000 clones, around 73% of them singletons. The specimen was PBMCs. The receptors were sampled from a man between 25 and 39 years old in good health and CMV-seronegative. Both conserved end residues are part of each CDR3. The order of the fields is D gene, V gene, clone size, CDR3 length, J gene, CDR3 protein, CDR3 DNA. The D gene is left open where the match is weak. The size field is filled for only some rows; it gives once, few, many or a size class.

.,TRBV9,.,12,TRBJ2-5,CASSTRLETQYF,TGTGCCAGCAGCACAAGATTGGAGACCCAGTACTTC
TRBD1,TRBV27,few,13,TRBJ1-1,CASRRDRATEAFF,TGTGCCAGCAGGAGGGACAGGGCCACTGAAGCTTTCTTT
TRBD1,TRBV9,.,18,TRBJ1-6,CASSPRLGQGAYNSPLHF,TGTGCCAGCAGCCCCCGCCTAGGACAGGGGGCCTATAATTCACCCCTCCACTTT
TRBD1,TRBV9,.,14,TRBJ1-1,CASSPRTGGTEAFF,TGTGCCAGCAGCCCGAGGACAGGGGGCACTGAAGCTTTCTTT
TRBD1,TRBV28,.,15,TRBJ1-1,CASSSRGGWNTEAFF,TGTGCCAGCAGTTCGCGAGGGGGCTGGAACACTGAAGCTTTCTTT
TRBD1,TRBV4-1,.,18,TRBJ1-3,CASSRPLEGQFSGNTIYF,TGCGCCAGCAGCCGACCCCTCGAGGGACAGTTCTCTGGAAACACCATATATTTT
TRBD1,TRBV19,.,15,TRBJ1-5,CASSDRGYSNQPQHF,TGTGCCAGTAGTGACAGGGGATATAGCAATCAGCCCCAGCATTTT
TRBD1,TRBV29-1,.,13,TRBJ2-1,CSVAQGRGNEQFF,TGCAGCGTTGCACAGGGGCGAGGGAATGAGCAGTTCTTC
.,TRBV10-3,.,14,TRBJ2-7,CAISEGDSTYEQYF,TGTGCCATCAGTGAGGGCGACAGTACCTACGAGCAGTACTTC
.,TRBV5-6,.,14,TRBJ2-7,CASSLNGRSYEQYF,TGTGCCAGCAGCCTGAATGGCAGGTCCTACGAGCAGTACTTC
.,TRBV7-8,.,16,TRBJ2-3,CASSLDGGVNTDTQYF,TGTGCCAGCAGCTTAGATGGCGGGGTGAACACAGATACGCAGTATTTT
TRBD1,TRBV6-5,few,13,TRBJ1-1,CASSYGQATEAFF,TGTGCCAGCAGTTACGGACAGGCAACGGAAGCTTTCTTT
.,TRBV18,.,13,TRBJ2-1,CASSPDRTLEQFF,TGTGCCAGCTCACCGGACAGAACTCTTGAGCAGTTCTTC
.,TRBV30,.,12,TRBJ1-2,CAWSVPPGGYTF,TGTGCCTGGAGTGTACCCCCGGGGGGCTACACCTTC
.,TRBV18,once,15,TRBJ1-1,CASSLGRVGVTEAFF,TGTGCCAGCTCACTGGGGAGGGTAGGGGTAACTGAAGCTTTCTTT
.,TRBV12-5,.,17,TRBJ2-1,CASGKSLGGPTYNEQFF,TGTGCTAGTGGTAAGTCACTCGGGGGGCCAACCTACAATGAGCAGTTCTTC
TRBD1,TRBV7-6,.,16,TRBJ2-1,CASSRRGQGANNEQFF,TGTGCCAGCAGCCGGCGGGGCCAGGGGGCCAACAATGAGCAGTTCTTC
TRBD2,TRBV5-1,.,14,TRBJ2-5,CASSFKAGNLGQYF,TGCGCCAGCAGCTTTAAAGCGGGGAATTTAGGCCAGTACTTC
TRBD1,TRBV7-2,few,13,TRBJ1-2,CASSLRGGDGYTF,TGTGCCAGCAGCTTACGAGGGGGCGATGGCTACACCTTC
.,TRBV6-5,.,16,TRBJ1-5,CASSYSSLYSNQPQHF,TGTGCCAGCAGTTACTCTTCACTATATAGCAATCAGCCCCAGCATTTT
TRBD2,TRBV19,.,16,TRBJ2-1,CASSIRPAGEGYEQFF,TGTGCCAGTAGTATAAGGCCAGCGGGAGAAGGCTATGAGCAGTTCTTC
TRBD1,TRBV7-9,.,16,TRBJ2-5,CASSPGTGSNQETQYF,TGTGCCAGCAGCCCCGGGACAGGCTCGAACCAAGAGACCCAGTACTTC
TRBD1,TRBV6-6,.,14,TRBJ1-2,CASRRGQGATGYTF,TGTGCCAGCAGACGGGGACAGGGGGCGACTGGCTACACCTTC
.,TRBV4-3,.,17,TRBJ2-6,CASSSGASHSGANVLTF,TGCGCCAGCAGCTCTGGGGCCAGCCACTCTGGGGCCAACGTCCTGACTTTC
TRBD1,TRBV5-4,.,16,TRBJ1-2,CASSLWDRDPNYGYTF,TGTGCCAGCAGCTTATGGGACAGGGACCCTAACTATGGCTACACCTTC
TRBD1,TRBV5-6,once,17,TRBJ1-1,CASSLPSFYRGSDEAFF,TGTGCCAGCAGCTTGCCAAGTTTTTACAGGGGAAGTGATGAAGCTTTCTTT
.,TRBV5-6,.,14,TRBJ2-7,CASSLGARDYEQYF,TGTGCCAGCAGCTTGGGCGCCAGGGACTACGAGCAGTACTTC
TRBD1,TRBV6-5,few,15,TRBJ2-2,CASSWQGADTGELFF,TGTGCCAGCAGTTGGCAGGGGGCGGACACCGGGGAGCTGTTTTTT
.,TRBV7-9,.,13,TRBJ2-2,CASSLDIAGELFF,TGTGCCAGCAGCTTAGATATTGCCGGGGAGCTGTTTTTT
.,TRBV6-1,few,15,TRBJ1-5,CASSESGGWSQPQHF,TGTGCCAGCAGTGAATCTGGGGGCTGGAGTCAGCCCCAGCATTTT
.,TRBV28,.,13,TRBJ2-7,CASSLAGTVEQYF,TGTGCCAGCAGTTTGGCGGGGACAGTCGAGCAGTACTTC
.,TRBV19,.,15,TRBJ1-3,CASSIEGSSGNTIYF,TGTGCCAGTAGTATTGAGGGAAGCTCTGGAAACACCATATATTTT
.,TRBV27,.,14,TRBJ2-2,CASSILLNTGELFF,TGTGCCAGCAGTATCCTTCTGAACACCGGGGAGCTGTTTTTT
.,TRBV27,.,11,TRBJ2-7,CASSYGYEQYF,TGTGCCAGCAGTTACGGCTACGAGCAGTACTTC
TRBD2,TRBV7-6,.,15,TRBJ2-7,CASSDRTSGRSEQYF,TGTGCCAGCAGCGATCGGACTAGCGGGAGATCCGAGCAGTACTTC
.,TRBV5-1,.,12,TRBJ1-1,CASSHDSTEAFF,TGCGCCAGCAGCCATGACTCTACTGAAGCTTTCTTT
TRBD1,TRBV7-2,.,13,TRBJ1-1,CASSLRQGREAFF,TGTGCCAGCAGCTTACGACAGGGTCGAGAAGCTTTCTTT
TRBD1,TRBV2,.,17,TRBJ1-1,CASSYGQGRGRDTEAFF,TGTGCCAGCAGTTACGGACAGGGGAGAGGTCGGGACACTGAAGCTTTCTTT
.,TRBV7-5,.,13,TRBJ2-7,CARSPDRAYEQYF,TGTGCCAGAAGCCCGGACAGGGCCTACGAGCAGTACTTC
TRBD1,TRBV29-1,.,12,TRBJ2-7,CSVGTGSYEQYF,TGCAGCGTTGGGACAGGGAGCTACGAGCAGTACTTC
TRBD2,TRBV11-3,.,15,TRBJ2-2,CASSLTSGSTGELFF,TGTGCCAGCAGCTTGACTAGCGGGAGCACCGGGGAGCTGTTTTTT
.,TRBV7-6,.,14,TRBJ1-5,CASSLGQVGQPQHF,TGTGCCAGCAGCTTAGGCCAGGTTGGCCAGCCCCAGCATTTT
.,TRBV7-6,.,16,TRBJ2-2,CASSLGGSAYTGELFF,TGTGCCAGCAGCTTAGGCGGTAGCGCATACACCGGGGAGCTGTTTTTT
.,TRBV18,.,14,TRBJ2-5,CASSPRTALETQYF,TGTGCCAGCTCACCTCGGACAGCATTAGAGACCCAGTACTTC
TRBD1,TRBV11-3,once,16,TRBJ2-3,CASSPRAGGVTDTQYF,TGTGCCAGCAGCCCAAGGGCAGGGGGCGTAACAGATACGCAGTATTTT
TRBD1,TRBV7-2,.,14,TRBJ1-2,CASSLRTGDPGYTF,TGTGCCAGCAGCTTAAGGACAGGGGACCCCGGCTACACCTTC
.,TRBV28,.,14,TRBJ2-7,CASRVAGPSYEQYF,TGTGCCAGCAGAGTGGCGGGACCGTCCTACGAGCAGTACTTC
.,TRBV19,.,12,TRBJ1-1,CASKSTNTEAFF,TGTGCCAGTAAGTCAACAAACACTGAAGCTTTCTTT
TRBD1,TRBV7-8,.,15,TRBJ2-7,CASSRRGQDSYEQYF,TGTGCCAGCAGCCGACGGGGACAGGACTCCTACGAGCAGTACTTC
TRBD1,TRBV6-1,.,14,TRBJ1-4,CASSQQGKNEKLFF,TGTGCCAGCAGCCAACAGGGGAAGAATGAAAAACTGTTTTTT
.,TRBV7-9,.,13,TRBJ1-2,CASSFGQVHGYTF,TGTGCCAGCAGCTTCGGTCAGGTTCATGGCTACACCTTC
TRBD2,TRBV5-6,.,19,TRBJ2-1,CASSPRVLAGSYLYNEQFF,TGTGCCAGCAGCCCCAGGGTTCTAGCGGGAAGTTACCTTTACAATGAGCAGTTCTTC
TRBD1,TRBV9,.,15,TRBJ1-4,CASSTRQGAGEKLFF,TGTGCCAGCAGCACCCGACAGGGGGCCGGTGAAAAACTGTTTTTT